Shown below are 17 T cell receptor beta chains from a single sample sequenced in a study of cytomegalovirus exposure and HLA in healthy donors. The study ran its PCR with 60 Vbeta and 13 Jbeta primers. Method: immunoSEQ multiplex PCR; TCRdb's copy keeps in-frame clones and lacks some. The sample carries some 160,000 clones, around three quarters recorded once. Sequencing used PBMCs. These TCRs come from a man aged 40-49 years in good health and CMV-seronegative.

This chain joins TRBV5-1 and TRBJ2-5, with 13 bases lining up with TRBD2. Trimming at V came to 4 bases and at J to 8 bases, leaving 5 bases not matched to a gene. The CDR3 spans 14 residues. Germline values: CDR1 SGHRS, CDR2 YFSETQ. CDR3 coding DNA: TGCGCCAGCAGCCCGGGACTAGCGGGGCCCACCCAGTACTTC. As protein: CASSPGLAGPTQYF.

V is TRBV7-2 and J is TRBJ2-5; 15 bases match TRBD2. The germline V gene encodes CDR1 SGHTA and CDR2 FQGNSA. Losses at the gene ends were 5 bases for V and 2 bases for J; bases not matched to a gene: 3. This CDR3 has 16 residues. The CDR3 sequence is CASSAGLAGGQETQYF. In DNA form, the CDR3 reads TGTGCCAGCAGCGCCGGACTAGCGGGAGGGCAAGAGACCCAGTACTTC.

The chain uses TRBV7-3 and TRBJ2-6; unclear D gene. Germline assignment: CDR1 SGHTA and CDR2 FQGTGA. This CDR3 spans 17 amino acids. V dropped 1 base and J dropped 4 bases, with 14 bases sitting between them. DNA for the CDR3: TGTGCCAGCAGCTTAAGGGCATCGGTCCCGGGGGCCAACGTCCTGACTTTC. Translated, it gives CASSLRASVPGANVLTF.

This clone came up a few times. For the CDR3, the DNA is TGTGCCAGCAGCCCACTAGCGGGAGTCGGTGGGGAGCTGTTTTTT. This gives the protein CASSPLAGVGGELFF. The chain recombines TRBV6-1 with TRBJ2-2; 11 bases align to TRBD2. This CDR3 is built from 15 residues. J gave up 8 bases and V 6 bases, and 8 bases lay outside the gene matches. Looked up from germline, CDR1 is MNHNS and CDR2 is SASEGT.

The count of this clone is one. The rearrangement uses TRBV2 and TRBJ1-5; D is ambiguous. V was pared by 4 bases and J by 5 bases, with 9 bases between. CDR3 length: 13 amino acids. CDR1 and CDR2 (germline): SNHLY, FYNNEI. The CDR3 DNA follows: TGTGCCAGCAGTGGATTTCGGGATCAGCCCCAGCATTTT. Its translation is CASSGFRDQPQHF.

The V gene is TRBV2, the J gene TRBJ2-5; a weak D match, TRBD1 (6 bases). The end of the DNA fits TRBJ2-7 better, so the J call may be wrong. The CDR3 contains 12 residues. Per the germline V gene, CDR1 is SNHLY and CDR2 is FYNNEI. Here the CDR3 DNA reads TGTGCCAGCAGAGCGGACAGAAACGAGCAGTACTTC. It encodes CASRADRNEQYF.

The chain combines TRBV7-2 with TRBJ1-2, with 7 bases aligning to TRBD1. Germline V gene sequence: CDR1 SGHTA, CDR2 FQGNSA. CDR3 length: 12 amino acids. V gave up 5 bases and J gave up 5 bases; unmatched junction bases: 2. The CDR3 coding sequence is TGTGCCAGCAGCCGGGACAGTTATGGCTACACCTTC. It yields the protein CASSRDSYGYTF.

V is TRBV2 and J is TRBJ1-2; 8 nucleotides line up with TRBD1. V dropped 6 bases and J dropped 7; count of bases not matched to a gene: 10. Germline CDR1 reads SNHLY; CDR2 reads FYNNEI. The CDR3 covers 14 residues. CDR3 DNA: TGTGCCAGCAGGCAAGCGTTACAGGGGGGTGGCTACACCTTC. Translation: CASRQALQGGGYTF. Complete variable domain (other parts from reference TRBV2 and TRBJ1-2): EPEVTQTPSHQVTQMGQEVILRCVPISNHLYFYWYRQILGQKVEFLVSFYNNEISEKSEIFDDQFSVERPDGSNFTLKIRSTKLEDSAMYFCASRQALQGGGYTFGSGTRLTVV.

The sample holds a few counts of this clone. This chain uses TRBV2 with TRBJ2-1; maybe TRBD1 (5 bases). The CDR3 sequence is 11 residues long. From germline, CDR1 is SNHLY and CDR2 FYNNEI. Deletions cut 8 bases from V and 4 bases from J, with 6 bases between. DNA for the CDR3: TGTGCCAGCGGGGCTTACAATGAGCAGTTCTTC. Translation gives CASGAYNEQFF.

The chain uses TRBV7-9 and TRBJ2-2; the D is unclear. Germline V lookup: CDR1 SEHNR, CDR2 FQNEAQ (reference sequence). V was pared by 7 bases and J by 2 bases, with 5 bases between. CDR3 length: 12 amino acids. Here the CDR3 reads CASTINTGELFF. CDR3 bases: TGTGCCAGCACCATTAACACCGGGGAGCTGTTTTTT.

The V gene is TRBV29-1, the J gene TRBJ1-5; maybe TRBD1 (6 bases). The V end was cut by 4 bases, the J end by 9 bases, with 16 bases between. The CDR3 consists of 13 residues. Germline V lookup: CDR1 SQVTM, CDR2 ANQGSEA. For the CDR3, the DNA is TGCAGCGTTGGGAGCCTAAGGGGGAGGCCCCAGCATTTT. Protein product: CSVGSLRGRPQHF.

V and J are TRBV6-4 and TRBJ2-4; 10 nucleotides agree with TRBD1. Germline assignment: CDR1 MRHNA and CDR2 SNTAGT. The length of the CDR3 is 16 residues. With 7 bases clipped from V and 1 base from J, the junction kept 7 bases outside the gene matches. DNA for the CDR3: TGTGCCAGCATGGTGGGACAGGGGTCCGCCAAAAACATTCAGTACTTC. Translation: CASMVGQGSAKNIQYF.

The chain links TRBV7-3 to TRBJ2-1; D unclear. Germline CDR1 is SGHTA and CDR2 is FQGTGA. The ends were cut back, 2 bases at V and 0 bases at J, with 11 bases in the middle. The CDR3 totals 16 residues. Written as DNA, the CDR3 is TGTGCCAGCAGCTTAGAAGTGGTCAGCTCCTACAATGAGCAGTTCTTC. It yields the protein CASSLEVVSSYNEQFF.

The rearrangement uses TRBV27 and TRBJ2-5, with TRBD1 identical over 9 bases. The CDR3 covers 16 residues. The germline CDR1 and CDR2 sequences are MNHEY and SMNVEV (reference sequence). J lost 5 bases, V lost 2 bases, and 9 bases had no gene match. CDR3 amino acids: CASSLKGQGLRETQYF. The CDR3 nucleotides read TGTGCCAGCAGTTTAAAGGGACAGGGATTGAGGGAGACCCAGTACTTC.

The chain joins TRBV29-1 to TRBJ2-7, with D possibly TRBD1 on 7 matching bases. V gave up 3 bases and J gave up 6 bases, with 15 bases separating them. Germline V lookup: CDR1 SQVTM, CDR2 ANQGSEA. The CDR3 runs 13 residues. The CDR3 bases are TGCAGCGTTGACTGGCAGGGGGGCGGCGAGCAGTACTTC. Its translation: CSVDWQGGGEQYF.

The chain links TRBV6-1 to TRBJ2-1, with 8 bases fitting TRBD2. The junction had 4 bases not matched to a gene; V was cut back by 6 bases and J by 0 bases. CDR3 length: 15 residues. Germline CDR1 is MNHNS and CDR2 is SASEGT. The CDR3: CASRRTSGSYNEQFF. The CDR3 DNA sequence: TGTGCCAGCAGACGCACTAGCGGCTCCTACAATGAGCAGTTCTTC.

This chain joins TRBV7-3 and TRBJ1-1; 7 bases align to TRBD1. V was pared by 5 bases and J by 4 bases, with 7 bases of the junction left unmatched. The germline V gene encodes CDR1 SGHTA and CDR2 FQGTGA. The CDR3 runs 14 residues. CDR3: CASSAMTGSTEAFF. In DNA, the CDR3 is TGTGCCAGCAGCGCGATGACAGGGAGCACTGAAGCTTTCTTT.